These 25 T cell receptor beta chains were sequenced from one sample in a study of cytomegalovirus exposure and HLA in healthy donors. In the PCR, 60 Vbeta and 13 Jbeta primers were used. TCRdb keeps only in-frame clones here, not all; method: immunoSEQ multiplex PCR. The sample includes around 150,000 clones, roughly four fifths of them seen just once. Material for sequencing was PBMCs. All receptors come from a man aged 50 to 60 in good health and CMV-seropositive.

The chain has TRBV4-1 and TRBJ2-1, with D unresolved. There are 16 residues in the CDR3. Germline-derived CDR1 and CDR2 are MGHRA and YSYEKL. Trimming left V 0 bases short and J 2 bases short, with 11 bases between. CDR3 sequence: CASSQDRLLPYNEQFF. CDR3 DNA sequence: TGCGCCAGCAGCCAAGACAGGCTCCTACCCTACAATGAGCAGTTCTTC.

This clone came up a few times. The chain employs TRBV30 and TRBJ2-1; 7 bases are shared with TRBD2. J was trimmed by 5 bases and V by 2 bases; bases with no gene match: 18. Looked up from germline, CDR1 is GTSNPN and CDR2 is SVGIG (reference sequence). CDR3 length: 18 residues. CDR3 nucleotide sequence: TGTGCCTGGAGTTCGCCACCTCGATGGGAGGGCCTGGACAATGAGCAGTTCTTC. This encodes CAWSSPPRWEGLDNEQFF.

The gene calls are TRBV7-3 and TRBJ2-1; 13 bases align to TRBD2. This CDR3 spans 18 amino acids. Germline V gene data show CDR1 as SGHTA and CDR2 as FQGTGA. Trimming took 1 base from V and 7 from J; bases not matched to a gene: 10. DNA for the CDR3: TGTGCCAGCAGCTTAATGCCTCTCGGGACTAGCGGGATGAATGAGCAGTTCTTC. It translates to CASSLMPLGTSGMNEQFF.

This clone was observed a few times. The gene calls are TRBV5-8 and TRBJ2-6; D not resolved. Trimming stripped 8 bases from V and 0 bases from J, with 6 bases between. The CDR3 consists of 13 residues. Germline CDR1 reads SGHTS; CDR2 reads YDEGEE. Here the CDR3 DNA reads TGTGCCAGGAGAATCTCTGGGGCCAACGTCCTGACTTTC. Amino acids: CARRISGANVLTF.

This chain links TRBV13 with TRBJ2-5; TRBD2 agrees at 9 bases. The CDR3 spans 17 residues. The germline gives CDR1 PRHDT, CDR2 FYEKMQ (reference sequence). The V gene end was trimmed by 5 bases and the J gene end by 1 base; junction bases not matched to a gene: 11. The CDR3, as DNA: TGTGCCAGCAGCCCCCCTCTGGGGCGGGGGGGCCAAGAGACCCAGTACTTC. Protein product: CASSPPLGRGGQETQYF.

The chain uses TRBV2 and TRBJ2-1, with TRBD2 as a possible D gene (5 bases). This CDR3 comprises 16 residues. Looked up from germline, CDR1 is SNHLY and CDR2 is FYNNEI. With 2 bases removed from V and 5 bases from J, the gap between germline ends came to 16 bases. The CDR3 coding sequence is TGTGCCAGCAGTGAACCGGGGTTAAATCTTGACAATGAGCAGTTCTTC. Residues: CASSEPGLNLDNEQFF.

The chain is built from TRBV6-6 and TRBJ1-2; TRBD1 agrees at 7 bases. With 5 bases clipped from V and 1 base from J, the junction kept 1 base outside the gene matches. The CDR3 length is 13 residues. The germline CDR1 and CDR2 sequences are MNHNY and SVGAGI (reference sequence). The CDR3, as DNA: TGTGCCAGCAGTGCAGGGGGTAACTATGGCTACACCTTC. It codes for CASSAGGNYGYTF.

The V gene is TRBV7-2, the J gene TRBJ1-3; maybe TRBD1 (6 bases). The CDR3 is 14 amino acids. V lost 3 bases, J lost 3 bases, and 9 bases lay in between. Germline CDR1 is SGHTA and CDR2 is FQGNSA. The CDR3 sequence is CASSFGQSGNTIYF. The CDR3 DNA sequence: TGTGCCAGCAGCTTTGGACAGAGTGGAAACACCATATATTTT.

The chain is built from TRBV6-5 and TRBJ1-2; D not certain. CDR1 and CDR2 (germline): MNHEY, SVGAGI. The CDR3 consists of 14 residues. Trimming stripped 0 bases from V and 4 bases from J, with 9 bases between. CDR3 region: CASSYSAGFYGYTF. The CDR3 nucleotides read TGTGCCAGCAGTTACTCGGCGGGGTTCTATGGCTACACCTTC.

V and J are TRBV20-1 and TRBJ2-7; the D gene is possibly TRBD1 (6 bases). Germline CDR1 DFQATT, CDR2 SNEGSKA (reference sequence). V lost 5 bases, J lost 4 bases, and 9 bases lay in between. CDR3 length equals 11 residues. The CDR3 nucleotides read TGCAGTGCTCTAGACAGGTACGAGCAGTACTTC. Protein sequence: CSALDRYEQYF.

V is TRBV11-3 and J is TRBJ2-5; 8 bases are a match to TRBD2. The CDR3 runs to 13 residues. Germline trimming cut 4 bases from V and 5 bases from J; bases unmatched to any gene: 3. Germline V lookup: CDR1 SGHNT, CDR2 YENEEA. CDR3 nucleotide sequence: TGTGCCAGCAGCTCCCGGGGGGGCGAGACCCAGTACTTC. Translated: CASSSRGGETQYF.

The chain recombines TRBV19 with TRBJ1-1; a possible D gene is TRBD1 (6 bases). Trimming shortened V by 8 bases and J by 1 base, and 8 bases separated the two germline ends. This CDR3 spans 12 amino acids. Germline V gene sequence: CDR1 LNHDA, CDR2 SQIVND (reference sequence). Here the CDR3 reads CASSGENTEAFF. The CDR3 nucleotides are TGTGCCAGTTCAGGGGAGAACACTGAAGCTTTCTTT.

The chain combines TRBV19 with TRBJ2-1, with D maybe TRBD2 (6 bases). Looked up from germline, CDR1 is LNHDA and CDR2 is SQIVND (reference sequence). Trimming removed 3 bases at V and 0 bases at J, with 12 bases between. The CDR3 has 16 amino acids. CDR3 DNA sequence: TGTGCCAGTAGTATTAGGGAGGACCGCTCCTACAATGAGCAGTTCTTC. It translates to CASSIREDRSYNEQFF. Variable domain in full (rest from reference TRBV19 and TRBJ2-1): DGGITQSPKYLFRKEGQNVTLSCEQNLNHDAMYWYRQDPGQGLRLIYYSQIVNDFQKGDIAEGYSVSREKKESFPLTVTSAQKNPTAFYLCASSIREDRSYNEQFFGPGTRLTVL.

This chain's CDR3 is CASSLDRGYGYTF. The CDR3 coding sequence is TGTGCCAGCAGCTTAGACAGGGGCTATGGCTACACCTTC. The V and J genes are TRBV7-2 and TRBJ1-2, with TRBD1 matching over 7 bases. Germline V gene lookup returns CDR1 SGHTA and CDR2 FQGNSA. Trimming removed 1 base from V and 4 bases from J; junction bases left unmatched: 0. CDR3 size: 13 residues.

This chain links TRBV10-3 with TRBJ1-4, with no clear D. The CDR3 spans 13 residues. With 11 bases removed from V and 6 bases from J, the gap between germline ends came to 16 bases. Germline V gene sequence: CDR1 ENHRY, CDR2 SYGVKD. For the CDR3, the DNA is TGTGCCGCGGCGGCGGAGTCCGATGAAAAACTGTTTTTT. The encoded protein is CAAAAESDEKLFF.

Comment on this clone: Sequence at one end of the junction differs from germline and may be a read error. The V gene is TRBV7-9, the J gene TRBJ2-7; 7 bases are a match to TRBD2. This CDR3 has 16 residues. Germline V CDR1 and CDR2: SEHNR, FQNEAQ (reference sequence). The CDR3 loop reads CSSSLTPRRGGYEQYF. The CDR3 coding sequence is TGTTCCAGCAGCTTAACACCCCGTAGGGGAGGGTACGAGCAGTACTTC.

The rearrangement links TRBV11-2 to TRBJ2-1; D gene unclear. V lost 1 base to trimming and J lost 10 bases, with 8 bases between them. Germline V gene lookup returns CDR1 SGHAT and CDR2 FQNNGV. The CDR3 is made up of 12 amino acids. CDR3 sequence reads: CASSLGEREQFF. CDR3 sequence (DNA): TGTGCCAGCAGCTTAGGAGAAAGAGAGCAGTTCTTC. The variable domain in full, with the rest retrieved from reference TRBV11-2 and TRBJ2-1, is EAGVAQSPRYKIIEKRQSVAFWCNPISGHATLYWYQQILGQGPKLLIQFQNNGVVDDSQLPKDRFSAERLKGVDSTLKIQPAKLEDSAVYLCASSLGEREQFFGPGTRLTVL.

V and J are TRBV11-2 and TRBJ2-3; D not certain. CDR1 SGHAT and CDR2 FQNNGV come from the germline V gene. The CDR3 sequence is 15 residues long. V was cut by 5 bases and J by 1 base, with 13 bases left in between. CDR3 sequence (DNA): TGTGCCAGCAGCCGCGTCGAGGAACGCACAGATACGCAGTATTTT. Its translation is CASSRVEERTDTQYF.

This chain connects TRBV4-1 to TRBJ1-2; D unclear. The CDR3 is 16 residues long. V was clipped by 3 bases and J by 7 bases, with 21 bases between them. Germline V gene sequence: CDR1 MGHRA, CDR2 YSYEKL. The CDR3 protein is CASSQFDEAEFGGYTF. The CDR3 nucleotides are TGCGCCAGCAGCCAGTTCGACGAAGCGGAGTTTGGTGGCTACACCTTC.

This clone has just a few counts. The same CDR3 is also encoded by other DNA sequences in this sample. The chain uses TRBV11-2 and TRBJ1-3, with no clear D. Trimming stripped 1 base from V and 0 bases from J, with 4 bases between. The CDR3 has 14 amino acids. Germline V gene sequence: CDR1 SGHAT, CDR2 FQNNGV. The CDR3: CASSLGSSGNTIYF. The CDR3 DNA follows: TGTGCCAGCAGCTTAGGCAGCTCTGGAAACACCATATATTTT.

V gene TRBV30 combines with J gene TRBJ1-1, with 10 bases matching TRBD1. The CDR3 sequence is 21 residues long. Germline-derived CDR1 and CDR2 are GTSNPN and SVGIG (reference sequence). V lost 2 bases and J lost 3; bases outside the gene matches: 24. The CDR3, as DNA: TGTGCCTGGAGTATAGGACAGGGGGTGTACGGAGGGAGGGGTATGTACACTGAAGCTTTCTTT. It yields the protein CAWSIGQGVYGGRGMYTEAFF.

In this sample, this clone turned up a few times. CDR3 coding DNA: TGTGCCACCCCCCTACGGAGCTCTGGGGCCAACGTCCTGACTTTC. Translated, it gives CATPLRSSGANVLTF. This chain connects TRBV10-3 to TRBJ2-6, with no clear D. This CDR3 comprises 15 residues. V shed 10 bases and J shed 0 bases, with 13 bases lying between them. From germline, CDR1 is ENHRY and CDR2 SYGVKD.

This chain connects TRBV18 to TRBJ2-1, with a possible D match to TRBD2 (6 bases). The CDR3 is made up of 17 amino acids. Germline values: CDR1 KGHSH, CDR2 LQKENI. V lost 3 bases to trimming and J lost 0 bases, with 15 bases between them. The CDR3 is CASSPHPGLDSYNEQFF. The CDR3, as DNA: TGTGCCAGCTCACCTCACCCGGGACTCGACTCCTACAATGAGCAGTTCTTC.

This sequence joins TRBV28 and TRBJ2-7; TRBD2 is a possible D gene (7 bases). The germline V gene encodes CDR1 MDHEN and CDR2 SYDVKM. V was pared by 6 bases and J by 2 bases, with 26 bases between. The CDR3 is 18 residues long. This CDR3 reads CASSRLPAWEGDPYEQYF. The CDR3 region has the DNA TGTGCCAGCAGCCGTTTGCCGGCGTGGGAGGGGGACCCCTACGAGCAGTACTTC.

The V call is TRBV9, the J call TRBJ1-1, with 8 bases identical to TRBD1. The CDR3 loop spans 14 amino acids. Germline loops: CDR1 SGDLS, CDR2 YYNGEE. Trimming took 4 bases from V and 0 from J; bases not matched to a gene: 2. CDR3 protein: CASSRQGMNTEAFF. Here the CDR3 DNA reads TGTGCCAGCAGCAGACAGGGGATGAACACTGAAGCTTTCTTT.